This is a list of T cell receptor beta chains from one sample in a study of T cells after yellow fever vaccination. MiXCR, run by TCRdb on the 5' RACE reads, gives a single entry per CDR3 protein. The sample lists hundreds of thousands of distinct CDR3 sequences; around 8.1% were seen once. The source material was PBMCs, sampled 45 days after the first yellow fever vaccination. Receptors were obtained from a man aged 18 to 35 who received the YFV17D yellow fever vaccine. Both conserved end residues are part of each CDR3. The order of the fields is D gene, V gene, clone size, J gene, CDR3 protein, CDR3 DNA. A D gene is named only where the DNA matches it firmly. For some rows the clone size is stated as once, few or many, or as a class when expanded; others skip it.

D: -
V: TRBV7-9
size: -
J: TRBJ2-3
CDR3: CASSLGLRGPDTQYF
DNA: TGTGCCAGCAGCTTAGGCCTGCGGGGTCCAGATACGCAGTATTTT

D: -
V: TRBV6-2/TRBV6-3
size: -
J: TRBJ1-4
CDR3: CASRTPASTQGYEKLFF
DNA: TGTGCCAGCAGGACTCCCGCCTCGACTCAGGGCTACGAAAAACTGTTTTTT

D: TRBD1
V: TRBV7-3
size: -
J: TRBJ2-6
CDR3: CASSPTPGGPGANVLTF
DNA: TGTGCCAGCAGTCCCACACCAGGGGGACCTGGGGCCAACGTCCTGACTTTC

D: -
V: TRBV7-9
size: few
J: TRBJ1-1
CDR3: CASRGASTEAFF
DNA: TGTGCCAGCAGGGGAGCGTCCACTGAAGCTTTCTTT

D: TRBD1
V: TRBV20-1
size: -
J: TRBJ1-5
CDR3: CGTYRGVLRNQPQHF
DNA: TGCGGAACGTACAGGGGGGTATTACGCAATCAGCCCCAGCATTTT

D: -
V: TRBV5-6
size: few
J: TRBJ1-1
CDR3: CASSVQGWDTEAFF
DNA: TGTGCCAGCAGCGTACAGGGATGGGACACTGAAGCTTTCTTT

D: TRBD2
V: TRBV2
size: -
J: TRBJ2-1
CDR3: CASLREVSYNEQFF
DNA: TGTGCCAGCCTACGGGAGGTCTCCTACAATGAGCAGTTCTTC

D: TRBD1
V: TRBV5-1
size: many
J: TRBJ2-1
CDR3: CASSLWTGGYNEQFF
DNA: TGCGCCAGCAGCTTATGGACAGGGGGCTACAATGAGCAGTTCTTC

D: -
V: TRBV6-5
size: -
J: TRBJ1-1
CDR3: CASSYRRWGNTEAFF
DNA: TGTGCCAGCAGTTACCGCAGGTGGGGGAACACTGAAGCTTTCTTT

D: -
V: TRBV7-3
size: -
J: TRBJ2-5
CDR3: CASSLNPMQETQYF
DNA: TGTGCCAGCAGCTTAAACCCGATGCAAGAGACCCAGTACTTC

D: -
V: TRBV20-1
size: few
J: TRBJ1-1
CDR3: CSARDKMNTEAFF
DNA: TGCAGTGCTAGAGACAAGATGAACACTGAAGCTTTCTTT

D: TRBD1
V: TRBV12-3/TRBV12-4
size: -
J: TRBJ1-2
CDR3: CASSLGQGGYTF
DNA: TGTGCCAGCAGTTTAGGACAGGGTGGCTACACCTTC

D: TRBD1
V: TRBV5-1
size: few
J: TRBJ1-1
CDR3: CASSRLTGANTEAFF
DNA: TGCGCCAGCAGCCGTCTAACAGGGGCGAACACTGAAGCTTTCTTT

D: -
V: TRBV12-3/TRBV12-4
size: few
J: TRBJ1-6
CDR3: CASSPGGFYNSPLHF
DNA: TGTGCCAGCAGTCCCGGGGGGTTCTATAATTCACCCCTCCACTTT

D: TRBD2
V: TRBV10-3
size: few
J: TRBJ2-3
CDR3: CAIRGTSGEFYF
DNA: TGTGCCATCAGAGGGACTAGCGGGGAATTTTATTTT

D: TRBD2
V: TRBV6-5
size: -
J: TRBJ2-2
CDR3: CASSYAGGGSTGELFF
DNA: TGTGCCAGCAGTTACGCGGGGGGCGGGAGCACCGGGGAGCTGTTTTTT

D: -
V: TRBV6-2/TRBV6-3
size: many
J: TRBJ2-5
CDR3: CASLFGREETQYF
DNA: TGTGCCAGCCTCTTCGGCCGTGAAGAGACCCAGTACTTC

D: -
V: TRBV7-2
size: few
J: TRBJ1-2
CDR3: CASSLGGFYGYTF
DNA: TGTGCCAGCAGCTTAGGTGGGTTCTATGGCTACACCTTC

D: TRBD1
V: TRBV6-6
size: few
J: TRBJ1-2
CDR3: CASSYPDRAGYTF
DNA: TGTGCCAGCAGTTACCCGGACAGGGCTGGCTACACCTTC

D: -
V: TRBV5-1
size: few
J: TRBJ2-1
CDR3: CASRPGSSYNEQFF
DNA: TGCGCCAGCAGACCGGGTAGCTCCTACAATGAGCAGTTCTTC

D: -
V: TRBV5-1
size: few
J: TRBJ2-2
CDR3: CASSVGHAGTGELFF
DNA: TGCGCCAGCAGCGTCGGCCATGCGGGGACCGGGGAGCTGTTTTTT

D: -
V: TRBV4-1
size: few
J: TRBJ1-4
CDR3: CASSRRGVDEKLFF
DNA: TGCGCCAGCAGCCGCAGGGGTGTCGATGAAAAACTGTTTTTT

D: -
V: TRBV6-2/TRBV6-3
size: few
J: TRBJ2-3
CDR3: CASSYASRDKSTDTQYF
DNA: TGTGCCAGCAGTTACGCTTCCCGTGACAAATCCACAGATACGCAGTATTTT

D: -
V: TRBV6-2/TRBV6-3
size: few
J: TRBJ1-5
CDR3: CASSYSLIPSTGSNQPQHF
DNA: TGTGCCAGCAGTTACTCGTTGATTCCCTCTACGGGCAGCAATCAGCCCCAGCATTTT

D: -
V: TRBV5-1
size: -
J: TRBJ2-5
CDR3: CASSLPRPETQYF
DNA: TGCGCCAGCAGCTTGCCAAGGCCAGAGACCCAGTACTTC

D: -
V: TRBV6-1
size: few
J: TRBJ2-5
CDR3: CASTPVLGETQYF
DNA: TGTGCCAGCACCCCGGTCCTTGGGGAGACCCAGTACTTC

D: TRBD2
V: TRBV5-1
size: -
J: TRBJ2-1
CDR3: CASSQRFGGALYEQFF
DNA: TGCGCCAGCAGCCAAAGGTTCGGGGGGGCCTTATATGAGCAGTTCTTC

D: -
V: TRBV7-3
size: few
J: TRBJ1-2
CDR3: CASSLTRGVGYTF
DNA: TGTGCCAGCAGCTTAACAAGGGGGGTCGGCTACACCTTC

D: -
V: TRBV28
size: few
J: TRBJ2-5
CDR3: CASGSREETQYF
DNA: TGTGCCAGCGGAAGTAGGGAAGAGACCCAGTACTTC

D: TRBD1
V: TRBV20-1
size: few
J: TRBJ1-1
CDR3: CSARDPGTGNLGAFF
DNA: TGCAGTGCTAGGGACCCCGGGACAGGAAACCTCGGGGCTTTCTTT

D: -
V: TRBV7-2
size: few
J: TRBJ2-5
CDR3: CASSRRQEETQYF
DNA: TGTGCCAGCAGTCGGCGACAGGAAGAGACCCAGTACTTC

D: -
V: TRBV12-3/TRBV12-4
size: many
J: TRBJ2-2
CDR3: CASSWEHGELFF
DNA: TGTGCCAGCAGTTGGGAACACGGGGAGCTGTTTTTT

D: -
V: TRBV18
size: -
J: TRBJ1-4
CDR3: CASSPKQGGLINEKLFF
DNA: TGTGCCAGCTCACCGAAACAGGGCGGTCTAATCAATGAAAAACTGTTTTTT

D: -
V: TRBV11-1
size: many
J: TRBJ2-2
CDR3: CASSRFAGVTGELFF
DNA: TGTGCCAGCAGCCGCTTCGCAGGGGTCACCGGGGAGCTGTTTTTT

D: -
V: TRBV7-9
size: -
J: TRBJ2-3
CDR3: CASGADTQYF
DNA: TGTGCCAGCGGGGCAGATACGCAGTATTTT

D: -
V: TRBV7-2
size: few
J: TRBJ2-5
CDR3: CASTAGVAETQYF
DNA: TGTGCCAGCACCGCAGGGGTAGCCGAGACCCAGTACTTC

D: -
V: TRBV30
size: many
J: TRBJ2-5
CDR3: CASAFDSLETQYF
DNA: TGTGCCTCCGCTTTCGATAGCCTGGAGACCCAGTACTTC

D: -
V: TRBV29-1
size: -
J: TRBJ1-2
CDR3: CSVDTGINYGYTF
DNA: TGCAGCGTCGACACAGGGATAAACTATGGCTACACCTTC

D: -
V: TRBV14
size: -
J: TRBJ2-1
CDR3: CASSQAPNEQFF
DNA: TGTGCCAGCAGCCAGGCTCCCAATGAGCAGTTCTTC

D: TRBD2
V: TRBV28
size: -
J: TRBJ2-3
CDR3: CASSPLGGWRGGVDTQYF
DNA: TGTGCCAGCAGTCCCTTAGGAGGTTGGCGGGGGGGCGTGGATACGCAGTATTTT

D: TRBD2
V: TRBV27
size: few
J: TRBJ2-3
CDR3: CASSRLAGGRTDTQYF
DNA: TGTGCCAGCAGTCGACTAGCGGGGGGACGGACAGATACGCAGTATTTT

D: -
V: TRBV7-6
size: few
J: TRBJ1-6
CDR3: CASSLAGQNSPLHF
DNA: TGTGCCAGCAGCTTAGCAGGACAGAATTCACCCCTCCACTTT

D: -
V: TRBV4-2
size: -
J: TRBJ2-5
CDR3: CASSLGTYQETQYF
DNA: TGTGCCAGCAGCCTCGGGACCTACCAAGAGACCCAGTACTTC

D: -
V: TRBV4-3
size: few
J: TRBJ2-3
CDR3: CASRRQGGDTQYF
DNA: TGCGCCAGCAGGAGACAGGGAGGAGATACGCAGTATTTT

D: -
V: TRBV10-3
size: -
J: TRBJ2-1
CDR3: CAISGQASSYNEQFF
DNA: TGTGCCATCAGTGGGCAGGCTAGCTCCTACAATGAGCAGTTCTTC

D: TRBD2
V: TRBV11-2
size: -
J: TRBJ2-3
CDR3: CASSFFSGAGADTQYF
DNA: TGTGCCAGCAGCTTCTTTTCCGGGGCGGGGGCAGATACGCAGTATTTT

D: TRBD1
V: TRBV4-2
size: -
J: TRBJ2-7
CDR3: CASSLLGDRGLGEQYF
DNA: TGTGCCAGCAGCCTTCTAGGGGACAGGGGGCTCGGCGAGCAGTACTTC

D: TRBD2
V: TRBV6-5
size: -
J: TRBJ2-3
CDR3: CASSYSWTSGGTDTQYF
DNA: TGTGCCAGCAGTTACTCCTGGACTAGCGGGGGCACAGATACGCAGTATTTT

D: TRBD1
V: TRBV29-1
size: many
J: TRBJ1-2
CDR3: CSVEAWTGVAGYTF
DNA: TGCAGCGTTGAAGCTTGGACAGGGGTGGCAGGCTACACCTTC

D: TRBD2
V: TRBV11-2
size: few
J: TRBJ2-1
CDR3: CASSHTRLAGGNEQFF
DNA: TGTGCCAGCAGCCATACAAGACTAGCGGGGGGCAATGAGCAGTTCTTC

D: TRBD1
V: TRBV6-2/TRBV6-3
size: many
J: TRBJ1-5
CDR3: CASSRTGNQPQHF
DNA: TGTGCCAGCAGCCGGACAGGGAATCAGCCCCAGCATTTT